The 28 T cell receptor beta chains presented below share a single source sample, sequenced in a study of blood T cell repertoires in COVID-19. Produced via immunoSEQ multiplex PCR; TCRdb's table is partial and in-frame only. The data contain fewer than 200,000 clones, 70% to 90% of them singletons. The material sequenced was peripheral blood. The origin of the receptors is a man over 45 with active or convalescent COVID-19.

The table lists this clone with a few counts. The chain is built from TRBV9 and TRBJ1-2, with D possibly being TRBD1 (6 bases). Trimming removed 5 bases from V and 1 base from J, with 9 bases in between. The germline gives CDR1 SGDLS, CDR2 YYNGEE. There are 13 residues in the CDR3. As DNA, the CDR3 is TGTGCCAGCAGAAACAGGGATAACTATGGCTACACCTTC. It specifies CASRNRDNYGYTF.

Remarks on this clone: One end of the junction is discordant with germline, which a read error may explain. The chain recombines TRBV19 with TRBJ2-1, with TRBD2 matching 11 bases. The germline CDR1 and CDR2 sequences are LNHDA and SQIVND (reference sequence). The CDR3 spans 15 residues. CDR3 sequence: CASTIVLAGVYEQFF. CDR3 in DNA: TGTGCCAGTACTATAGTACTAGCGGGAGTTTATGAGCAGTTCTTC.

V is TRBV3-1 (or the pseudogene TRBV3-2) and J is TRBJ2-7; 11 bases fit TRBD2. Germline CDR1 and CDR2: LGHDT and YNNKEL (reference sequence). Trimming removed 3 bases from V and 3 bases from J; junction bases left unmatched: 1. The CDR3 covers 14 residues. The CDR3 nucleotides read TGTGCCAGCAGCCACACTAGCGGGAGCTACGAGCAGTACTTC. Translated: CASSHTSGSYEQYF.

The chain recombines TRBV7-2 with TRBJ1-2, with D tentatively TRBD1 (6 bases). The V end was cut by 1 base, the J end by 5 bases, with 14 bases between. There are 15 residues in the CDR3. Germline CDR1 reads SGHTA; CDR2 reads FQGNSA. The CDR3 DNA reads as TGTGCCAGCAGCTTAGGCCCAGGGGCGGAATATGGCTACACCTTC. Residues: CASSLGPGAEYGYTF.

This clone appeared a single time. For the CDR3, the DNA is TGTGCCAGCACCCGGCGGCGGGCCCAGGGGGCTTCTGGAAACACCATATATTTT. This codes for CASTRRRAQGASGNTIYF. The chain uses TRBV2 and TRBJ1-3, with 8 nucleotides matching TRBD1. The V gene end was trimmed by 7 bases and the J gene end by 1 base; junction bases not matched to a gene: 15. CDR3 size: 18 residues. CDR1 and CDR2 from the germline V gene are SNHLY and FYNNEI. The full variable domain, completed using reference TRBV2 and TRBJ1-3, is EPEVTQTPSHQVTQMGQEVILRCVPISNHLYFYWYRQILGQKVEFLVSFYNNEISEKSEIFDDQFSVERPDGSNFTLKIRSTKLEDSAMYFCASTRRRAQGASGNTIYFGEGSWLTVV.

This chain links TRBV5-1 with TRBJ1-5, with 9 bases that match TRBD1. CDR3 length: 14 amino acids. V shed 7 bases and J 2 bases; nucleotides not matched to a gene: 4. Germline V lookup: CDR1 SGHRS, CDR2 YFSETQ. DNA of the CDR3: TGCGCCAGCTCCCGGACAGGGGGCAATCAGCCCCAGCATTTT. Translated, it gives CASSRTGGNQPQHF.

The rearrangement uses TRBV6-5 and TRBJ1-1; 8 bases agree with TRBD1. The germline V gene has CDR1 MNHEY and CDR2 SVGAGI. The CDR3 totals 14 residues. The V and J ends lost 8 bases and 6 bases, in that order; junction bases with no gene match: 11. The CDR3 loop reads CASEPGGAHSEAFF. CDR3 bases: TGTGCCAGCGAGCCAGGGGGCGCGCACTCTGAAGCTTTCTTT.

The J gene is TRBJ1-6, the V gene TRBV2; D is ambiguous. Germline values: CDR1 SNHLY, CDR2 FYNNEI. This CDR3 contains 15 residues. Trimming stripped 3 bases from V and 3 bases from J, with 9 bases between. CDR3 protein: CASSDSSLYNSPLHF. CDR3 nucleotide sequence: TGTGCCAGCAGTGACTCTAGCCTCTATAATTCACCCCTCCACTTT.

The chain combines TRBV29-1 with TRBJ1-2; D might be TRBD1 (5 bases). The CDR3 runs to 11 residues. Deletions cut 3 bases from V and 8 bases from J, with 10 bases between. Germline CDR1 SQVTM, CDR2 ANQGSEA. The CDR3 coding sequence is TGCAGCGTTGATTTGGGGGGAGGCTACACCTTC. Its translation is CSVDLGGGYTF.

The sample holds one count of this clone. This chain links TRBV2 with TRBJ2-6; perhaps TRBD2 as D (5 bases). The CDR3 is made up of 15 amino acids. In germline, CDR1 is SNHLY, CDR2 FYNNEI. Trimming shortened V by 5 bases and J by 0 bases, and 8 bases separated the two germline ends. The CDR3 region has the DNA TGTGCCAGCAGTCCGGGGAGCTCTGGGGCCAACGTCCTGACTTTC. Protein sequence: CASSPGSSGANVLTF.

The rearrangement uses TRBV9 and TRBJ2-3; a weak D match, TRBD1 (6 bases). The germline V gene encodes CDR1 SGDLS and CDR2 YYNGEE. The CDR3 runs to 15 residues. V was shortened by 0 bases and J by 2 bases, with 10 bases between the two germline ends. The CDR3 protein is CASSVAGQHTDTQYF. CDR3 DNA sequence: TGTGCCAGCAGCGTAGCTGGACAGCACACAGATACGCAGTATTTT.

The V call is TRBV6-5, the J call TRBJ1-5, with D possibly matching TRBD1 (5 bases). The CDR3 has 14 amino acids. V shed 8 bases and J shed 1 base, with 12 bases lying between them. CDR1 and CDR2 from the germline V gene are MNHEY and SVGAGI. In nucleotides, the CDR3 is TGTGCCAGCGACTTAGGGGTGAGCAATCAGCCCCAGCATTTT. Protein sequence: CASDLGVSNQPQHF.

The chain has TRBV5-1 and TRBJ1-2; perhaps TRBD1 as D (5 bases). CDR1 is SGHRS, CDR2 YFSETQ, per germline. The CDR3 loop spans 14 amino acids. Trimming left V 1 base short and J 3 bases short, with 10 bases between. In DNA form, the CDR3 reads TGCGCCAGCAGCTTGAGCGCGACAGACTATGGCTACACCTTC. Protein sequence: CASSLSATDYGYTF.

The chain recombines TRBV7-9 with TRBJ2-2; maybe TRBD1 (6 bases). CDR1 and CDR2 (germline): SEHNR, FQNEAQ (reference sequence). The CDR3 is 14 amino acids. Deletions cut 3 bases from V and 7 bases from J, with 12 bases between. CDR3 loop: CASSLIRGDGELFF. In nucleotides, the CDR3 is TGTGCCAGCAGCTTGATCAGGGGTGACGGGGAGCTGTTTTTT.

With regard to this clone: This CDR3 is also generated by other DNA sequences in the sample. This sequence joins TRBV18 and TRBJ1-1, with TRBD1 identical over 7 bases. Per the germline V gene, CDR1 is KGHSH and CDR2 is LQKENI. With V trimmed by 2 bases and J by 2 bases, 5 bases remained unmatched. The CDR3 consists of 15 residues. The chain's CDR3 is CASSPFGTENTEAFF. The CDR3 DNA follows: TGTGCCAGCTCACCATTTGGGACAGAAAACACTGAAGCTTTCTTT.

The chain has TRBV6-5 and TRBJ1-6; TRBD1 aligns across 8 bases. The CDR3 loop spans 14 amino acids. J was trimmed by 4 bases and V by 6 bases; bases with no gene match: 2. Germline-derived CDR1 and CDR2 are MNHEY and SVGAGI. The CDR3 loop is CASRGTGYNSPLHF. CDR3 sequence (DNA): TGTGCCAGCAGGGGGACAGGATATAATTCACCCCTCCACTTT.

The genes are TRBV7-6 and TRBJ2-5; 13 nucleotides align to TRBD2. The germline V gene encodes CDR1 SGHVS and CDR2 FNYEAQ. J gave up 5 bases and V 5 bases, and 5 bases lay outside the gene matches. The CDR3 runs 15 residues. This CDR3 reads CASSPRTSGSETQYF. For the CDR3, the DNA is TGTGCCAGCAGCCCTAGGACTAGCGGGAGTGAGACCCAGTACTTC.

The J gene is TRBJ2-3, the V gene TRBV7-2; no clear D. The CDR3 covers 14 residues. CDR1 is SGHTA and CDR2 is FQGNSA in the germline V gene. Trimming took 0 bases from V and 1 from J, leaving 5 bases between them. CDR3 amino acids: CASSLAARTDTQYF. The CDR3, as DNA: TGTGCCAGCAGCTTAGCGGCTCGCACAGATACGCAGTATTTT.

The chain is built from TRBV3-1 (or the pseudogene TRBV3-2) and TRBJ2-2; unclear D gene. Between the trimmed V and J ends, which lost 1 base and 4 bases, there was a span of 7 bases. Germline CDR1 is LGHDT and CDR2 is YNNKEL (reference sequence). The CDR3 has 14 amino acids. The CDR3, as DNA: TGTGCCAGCAGCCAAGTTACAGCCACCGGGGAGCTGTTTTTT. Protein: CASSQVTATGELFF.

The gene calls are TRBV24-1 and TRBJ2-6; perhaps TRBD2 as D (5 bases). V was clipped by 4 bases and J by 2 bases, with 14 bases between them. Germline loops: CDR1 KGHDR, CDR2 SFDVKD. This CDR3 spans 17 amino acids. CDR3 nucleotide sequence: TGTGCCACCAGTGAAGAGGGTATAAGCCCTGGGGCCAACGTCCTGACTTTC. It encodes CATSEEGISPGANVLTF.

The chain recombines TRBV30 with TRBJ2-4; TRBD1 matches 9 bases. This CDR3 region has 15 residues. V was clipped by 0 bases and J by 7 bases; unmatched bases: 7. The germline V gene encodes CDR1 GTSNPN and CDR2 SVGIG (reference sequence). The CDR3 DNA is TGTGCCTGGAGTGTACAGGGACAGGGAATGAACATTCAGTACTTC. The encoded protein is CAWSVQGQGMNIQYF. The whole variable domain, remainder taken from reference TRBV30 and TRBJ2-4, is SQTIHQWPATLVQPVGSPLSLECTVEGTSNPNLYWYRQAAGRGLQLLFYSVGIGQISSEVPQNLSASRPQDRQFILSSKKLLLSDSGFYLCAWSVQGQGMNIQYFGAGTRLSVL.

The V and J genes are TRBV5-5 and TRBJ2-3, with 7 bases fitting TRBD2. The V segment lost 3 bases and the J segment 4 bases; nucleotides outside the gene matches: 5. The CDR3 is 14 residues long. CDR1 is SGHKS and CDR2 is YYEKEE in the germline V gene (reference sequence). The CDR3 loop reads CASSSGLDSDTQYF. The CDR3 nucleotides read TGTGCCAGCAGCTCCGGACTAGACTCAGATACGCAGTATTTT.

Here the CDR3 reads CASSHPDRPDSEAFF. CDR3 nucleotides: TGCGCCAGCAGCCACCCGGACAGACCTGATAGTGAAGCTTTCTTT. V and J are TRBV5-1 and TRBJ1-1; tentative D call: TRBD1 (6 bases). CDR3 size: 15 residues. Per germline, CDR1 SGHRS and CDR2 YFSETQ. The V and J ends lost 4 bases and 7 bases respectively, with 20 bases between them.

Written as DNA, the CDR3 is TGCGCCAGCAGCCAAGATTTTAGGACAGCAACCTACGAGCAGTACTTC. Its translation is CASSQDFRTATYEQYF. V gene TRBV4-3 combines with J gene TRBJ2-7, with D maybe TRBD1 (6 bases). This CDR3 region has 16 residues. Trimming pared 0 bases from V and 2 bases from J, leaving 14 bases between. Germline loops: CDR1 LGHNA, CDR2 YSLEER.

For the CDR3, the DNA is TGCGCCAGCAGCCCCCAATCCTACAATGAGCAGTTCTTC. It translates to CASSPQSYNEQFF. V is TRBV5-1 and J is TRBJ2-1; no clear D gene. V gave up 4 bases and J gave up 1 base, with 6 bases separating them. Germline loops: CDR1 SGHRS, CDR2 YFSETQ. The CDR3 extends over 13 amino acids.

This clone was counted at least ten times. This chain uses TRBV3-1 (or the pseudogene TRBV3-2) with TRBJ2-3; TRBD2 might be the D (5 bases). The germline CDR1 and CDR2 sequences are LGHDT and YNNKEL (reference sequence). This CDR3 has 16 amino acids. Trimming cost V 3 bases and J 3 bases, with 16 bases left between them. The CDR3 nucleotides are TGTGCCAGCAGCCACAACGGCCCCCTAGCTACAGATACGCAGTATTTT. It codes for CASSHNGPLATDTQYF.

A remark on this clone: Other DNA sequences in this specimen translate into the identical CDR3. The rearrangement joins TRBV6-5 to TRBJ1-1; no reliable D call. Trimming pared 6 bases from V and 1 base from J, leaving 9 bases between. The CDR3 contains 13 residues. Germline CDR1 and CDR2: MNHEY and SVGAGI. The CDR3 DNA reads TGTGCCAGCAGGATCGGAGGGAACACTGAAGCTTTCTTT. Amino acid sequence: CASRIGGNTEAFF.

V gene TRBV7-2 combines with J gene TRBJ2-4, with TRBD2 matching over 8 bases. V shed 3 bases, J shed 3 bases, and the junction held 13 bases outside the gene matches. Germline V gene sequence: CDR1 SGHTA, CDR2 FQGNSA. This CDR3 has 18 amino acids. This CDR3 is CASSLGTASGGNKNIQYF. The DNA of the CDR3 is TGTGCCAGCAGCTTGGGCACTGCCAGCGGGGGCAACAAAAACATTCAGTACTTC.